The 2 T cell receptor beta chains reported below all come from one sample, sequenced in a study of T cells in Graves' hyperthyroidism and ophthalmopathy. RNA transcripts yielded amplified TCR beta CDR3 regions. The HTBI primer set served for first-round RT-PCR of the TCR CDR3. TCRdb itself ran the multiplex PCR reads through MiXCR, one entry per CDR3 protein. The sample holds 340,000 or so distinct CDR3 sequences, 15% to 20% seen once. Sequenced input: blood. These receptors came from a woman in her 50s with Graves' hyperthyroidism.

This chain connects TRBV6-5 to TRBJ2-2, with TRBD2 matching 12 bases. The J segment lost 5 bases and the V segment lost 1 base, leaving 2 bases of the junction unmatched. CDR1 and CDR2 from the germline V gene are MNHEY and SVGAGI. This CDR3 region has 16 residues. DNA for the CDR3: TGTGCCAGCAGTTACTTGGGACTAGCGGGTACCGGGGAGCTGTTTTTT. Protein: CASSYLGLAGTGELFF.

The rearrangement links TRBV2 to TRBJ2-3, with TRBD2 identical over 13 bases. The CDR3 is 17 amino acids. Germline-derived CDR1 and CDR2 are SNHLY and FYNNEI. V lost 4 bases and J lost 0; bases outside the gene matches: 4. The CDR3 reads CASSGGTSGESTDTQYF. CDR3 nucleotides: TGTGCCAGCAGTGGGGGGACTAGCGGGGAAAGCACAGATACGCAGTATTTT.